These 12 T cell receptor beta chains originate from one sample sequenced in a study of monozygotic twins with cystic fibrosis. Sequenced by immunoSEQ multiplex PCR; TCRdb stores in-frame clones only, minus some. This table holds 30,000 to 40,000 clones, 95% to 98% found once. The source material was blood. The source of these receptors is a girl aged 2 to 10 with cystic fibrosis.

The V call is TRBV11-2, the J call TRBJ2-1; TRBD1 might be the D (5 bases). Trimming removed 3 bases from V and 3 bases from J, with 18 bases in between. Per the germline V gene, CDR1 is SGHAT and CDR2 is FQNNGV. There are 17 residues in the CDR3. The CDR3 sequence is CASSLGRVAHLYNEQFF. CDR3 nucleotide sequence: TGTGCCAGCAGCTTGGGGCGTGTAGCTCACCTCTACAATGAGCAGTTCTTC.

The chain couples TRBV16 to TRBJ1-5; possibly TRBD1 for D (5 bases). The CDR3 sequence is 14 residues long. Deletions cut 4 bases from V and 5 bases from J, with 12 bases between. Germline lookup yields CDR1 KGHSY and CDR2 FQNENV. The CDR3 nucleotides are TGTGCCAGCAGCCTCAACCAGGGTTATCAGCCCCAGCATTTT. This gives the protein CASSLNQGYQPQHF. Combining the CDR3 with reference TRBV16 and TRBJ1-5 gives the whole variable domain GEEVAQTPKHLVRGEGQKAKLYCAPIKGHSYVFWYQQVLKNEFKFLISFQNENVFDETGMPKERFSAKCLPNSPCSLEIQATKLEDSAVYFCASSLNQGYQPQHFGDGTRLSIL.

CDR3 residues: CASSLDRTLEETQYF. The CDR3 DNA is TGTGCCAGCAGCTTAGATCGGACTCTCGAAGAGACCCAGTACTTC. The chain is built from TRBV7-2 and TRBJ2-5; possibly TRBD2 for D (5 bases). The CDR3 covers 15 residues. Germline V gene sequence: CDR1 SGHTA, CDR2 FQGNSA. V lost 1 base and J 3 bases, leaving 12 bases between the germline ends.

The DNA of the CDR3 is TGCAGCGTTGAACCCCCTCTAGCGGTCCAAGAGACCCAGTACTTC. Amino acid sequence: CSVEPPLAVQETQYF. V and J are TRBV29-1 and TRBJ2-5, with 7 nucleotides matching TRBD2. The CDR3 length is 15 residues. Trimming at V came to 2 bases and at J to 1 base, leaving 7 bases not matched to a gene. From germline, CDR1 is SQVTM and CDR2 ANQGSEA.

V and J are TRBV7-2 and TRBJ2-3, with D hard to call. The CDR3 runs to 13 residues. The germline CDR1 and CDR2 sequences are SGHTA and FQGNSA. The germline V and J ends were trimmed by 6 bases and 4 bases, with 11 bases remaining between them. The CDR3 region is CASSYNLADTQYF. CDR3 nucleotides: TGTGCCAGCAGTTACAATCTGGCAGATACGCAGTATTTT.

The chain links TRBV30 to TRBJ1-1; D is perhaps TRBD1 (5 bases). Trimming shortened V by 2 bases and J by 2 bases, and 12 bases separated the two germline ends. The CDR3 loop spans 14 amino acids. Germline values: CDR1 GTSNPN, CDR2 SVGIG (reference sequence). CDR3 amino acids: CAWSIAGPNTEAFF. CDR3 DNA sequence: TGTGCCTGGAGTATCGCAGGGCCCAACACTGAAGCTTTCTTT.

The rearrangement links TRBV5-1 to TRBJ2-2; no definite D call. Germline CDR1 SGHRS, CDR2 YFSETQ. This CDR3 region has 16 residues. V lost 1 base to trimming and J lost 0 bases, with 10 bases between them. The CDR3 region is CASSLYPPPNTGELFF. CDR3 nucleotides: TGCGCCAGCAGCTTGTATCCTCCACCGAACACCGGGGAGCTGTTTTTT.

The genes are TRBV5-1 and TRBJ1-1; no firm D call. CDR3 size: 12 residues. The V gene lost 7 bases and the J gene lost 2 bases, with 9 bases spanning the gap. Germline V gene data show CDR1 as SGHRS and CDR2 as YFSETQ. CDR3 sequence: CASRVSNTEAFF. The CDR3 nucleotides read TGCGCCAGCCGGGTGAGTAACACTGAAGCTTTCTTT.

The V call is TRBV20-1, the J call TRBJ1-2; D is unresolved. CDR3 length: 11 amino acids. From germline, CDR1 is DFQATT and CDR2 SNEGSKA (reference sequence). V lost 1 base and J lost 7, with 7 bases in between. Written as DNA, the CDR3 is TGCAGTGCTAGAGTGCCCCCTGGCTACACCTTC. Encoded protein: CSARVPPGYTF.

This chain connects TRBV29-1 to TRBJ2-7; the match to TRBD2 covers 12 bases. V lost 4 bases to trimming and J lost 2 bases; unmatched junction nucleotides: 9. This CDR3 has 16 residues. Germline values: CDR1 SQVTM, CDR2 ANQGSEA. CDR3 coding DNA: TGCAGCGTTGCCCGGCGACTAGCGGGAGATACCTACGAGCAGTACTTC. Protein sequence: CSVARRLAGDTYEQYF.

V usage is TRBV27 and J usage is TRBJ1-2; D gene unclear. Germline values: CDR1 MNHEY, CDR2 SMNVEV (reference sequence). The CDR3 is 14 amino acids. V lost 5 bases, J lost 8 bases, and 18 bases lay in between. CDR3 loop: CASSPRTGLVGYTF. The CDR3 DNA reads TGTGCCAGCAGTCCACGAACCGGCTTGGTAGGCTACACCTTC.

The J gene is TRBJ1-3, the V gene TRBV30, with D hard to call. Germline CDR1 GTSNPN, CDR2 SVGIG (reference sequence). The CDR3 has 12 amino acids. V was trimmed by 5 bases and J by 6 bases, leaving 11 bases between them. The CDR3 is CAWDGVLNTIYF. The CDR3 DNA is TGTGCCTGGGATGGGGTGTTAAACACCATATATTTT.